The 30 T cell receptor beta chains below come from one sample, sequenced in a study of memory CD4+ T cells and cytomegalovirus serostatus. Using immunoSEQ multiplex PCR, the repertoire was profiled, and TCRdb retains in-frame clones only, with some absent. The sample records 50,000 or so clones, about three quarters being singletons. Single viable CD3+CD4+CD8-CD45RO+ cells were sorted as the memory CD4+ T cells. Sequenced: memory CD4+ T cells from blood. These receptors were collected from an adult in good health and CMV-seropositive.

This chain uses TRBV9 with TRBJ1-6; D call uncertain. V gave up 0 bases and J gave up 11 bases, with 9 bases separating them. The CDR3 is made up of 13 amino acids. CDR1 SGDLS and CDR2 YYNGEE come from the germline V gene. The CDR3 is CASSVESETPLHF. Written as DNA, the CDR3 is TGTGCCAGCAGCGTAGAGTCGGAGACACCCCTCCACTTT.

The genes are TRBV11-2 and TRBJ2-5, with 9 bases fitting TRBD1. The trim removed 5 bases at V and 4 bases at J, leaving 8 bases unmatched. The CDR3 has 15 amino acids. CDR1 is SGHAT and CDR2 is FQNNGV in the germline V gene. CDR3 residues: CASSRGQGSSETQYF. DNA of the CDR3: TGTGCCAGCAGCCGGGGACAGGGCTCTTCAGAGACCCAGTACTTC.

The chain combines TRBV29-1 with TRBJ1-5; 8 bases agree with TRBD1. The CDR3 is made up of 15 amino acids. Trimming at V came to 7 bases and at J to 0 bases, leaving 8 bases not matched to a gene. Germline values: CDR1 SQVTM, CDR2 ANQGSEA. The CDR3 DNA sequence: TGCAGCGGTTGTCGGGACAGGATTAGCAATCAGCCCCAGCATTTT. Protein sequence: CSGCRDRISNQPQHF. Filled out from reference TRBV29-1 and TRBJ1-5, the complete variable domain reads SAVISQKPSRDICQRGTSLTIQCQVDSQVTMMFWYRQQPGQSLTLIATANQGSEATYESGFVIDKFPISRPNLTFSTLTVSNMSPEDSSIYLCSGCRDRISNQPQHFGDGTRLSIL.

This clone was seen a few times. The chain links TRBV30 to TRBJ1-1, with TRBD1 matching 7 bases. Trimming cost V 0 bases and J 8 bases; bases outside gene matches: 9. Looked up from germline, CDR1 is GTSNPN and CDR2 is SVGIG (reference sequence). The CDR3 runs 14 residues. In DNA, the CDR3 is TGTGCCTGGAGTGTTGGGACAGTTGTGTTGGAAGCTTTCTTT. It translates to CAWSVGTVVLEAFF.

This chain joins TRBV6-6 and TRBJ1-1; D is undetermined. V was cut by 5 bases and J by 4 bases, with 14 bases left in between. The CDR3 sequence is 14 residues long. CDR1 is MNHNY and CDR2 is SVGAGI in the germline V gene (reference sequence). The CDR3 reads CASSTPRSGTEAFF. As DNA, the CDR3 is TGTGCCAGCAGTACTCCGAGGTCGGGCACTGAAGCTTTCTTT.

This chain connects TRBV28 to TRBJ2-1; D tentatively reads TRBD1 or TRBD2 (6 bases each). CDR1 MDHEN and CDR2 SYDVKM come from the germline V gene. This CDR3 is 14 amino acids long. V was trimmed by 1 base and J by 7 bases, leaving 11 bases between them. The CDR3 DNA follows: TGTGCCAGCAGTTTATCCGTAGGGGGGAATGAGCAGTTCTTC. It specifies CASSLSVGGNEQFF.

This chain connects TRBV27 to TRBJ2-1, with D perhaps TRBD1 (5 bases). The CDR3 is made up of 14 amino acids. The germline gives CDR1 MNHEY, CDR2 SMNVEV (reference sequence). V lost 11 bases, J lost 4 bases, and 18 bases lay in between. The CDR3 DNA reads as TGTGCCTCTCGATCCGGACACCTGTACAATGAGCAGTTCTTC. Translated, it gives CASRSGHLYNEQFF.

This chain connects TRBV2 to TRBJ2-7, with unresolved D. V lost 6 bases, J lost 7 bases, and 13 bases lay in between. This CDR3 contains 12 residues. CDR1 SNHLY and CDR2 FYNNEI come from the germline V gene. The DNA for the CDR3 is TGTGCCAGCAGGGCAGCCGGTTATGAGCAGTACTTC. Translation gives CASRAAGYEQYF.

Points on this clone: One end of the junction is discordant with germline, which a read error may explain. The V and J genes are TRBV7-9 and TRBJ1-3; D gene ambiguous. Germline CDR1 is SEHNR and CDR2 is FQNEAQ (reference sequence). This CDR3 has 14 amino acids. DNA for the CDR3: TGTGCCAGCAGCTCTTTCTACCCTGGAAACATCATATATTTT. As protein: CASSSFYPGNIIYF.

The chain employs TRBV9 and TRBJ1-1; D is perhaps TRBD1 (5 bases). V shed 3 bases and J shed 0 bases, with 12 bases lying between them. The germline V gene has CDR1 SGDLS and CDR2 YYNGEE. There are 15 residues in the CDR3. The CDR3 DNA follows: TGTGCCAGCAGCGCCGCCGGGACCATGAACACTGAAGCTTTCTTT. Translating gives CASSAAGTMNTEAFF.

This sequence joins TRBV19 and TRBJ1-1; D unclear. Deletions cut 5 bases from V and 4 bases from J, with 11 bases between. Germline CDR1 LNHDA, CDR2 SQIVND (reference sequence). The CDR3 has 13 amino acids. In DNA, the CDR3 is TGTGCCAGTAGTGAGGGTCGAAGCACTGAAGCTTTCTTT. Its translation is CASSEGRSTEAFF.

The chain couples TRBV27 to TRBJ2-5; 8 nucleotides line up with TRBD2. Germline assignment: CDR1 MNHEY and CDR2 SMNVEV (reference sequence). Unmatched junction bases numbered 8, after V lost 0 bases and J lost 2 bases. The CDR3 consists of 17 residues. DNA of the CDR3: TGTGCCAGCAGTTTATCGGGACTAGGATTTTTACAAGAGACCCAGTACTTC. This gives the protein CASSLSGLGFLQETQYF.

The sample holds one count of this clone. The chain employs TRBV19 and TRBJ2-2; 9 bases map to TRBD2. With 2 bases clipped from V and 5 bases from J, the junction kept 12 bases outside the gene matches. This CDR3 region has 18 residues. Germline V CDR1 and CDR2: LNHDA, SQIVND (reference sequence). As DNA, the CDR3 is TGTGCCAGTAGTATACAAGGCGGGAGGGCCCGTGGGACCGGGGAGCTGTTTTTT. The encoded protein is CASSIQGGRARGTGELFF.

This sequence joins TRBV9 and TRBJ1-3; D not resolved. CDR3 length equals 14 residues. Germline CDR1 is SGDLS and CDR2 is YYNGEE. V lost 2 bases, J lost 0 bases, and 6 bases lay in between. The CDR3 is CASSVGVSGNTIYF. The CDR3 nucleotides are TGTGCCAGCAGCGTGGGTGTCTCTGGAAACACCATATATTTT.

Of note for this clone: This specimen includes other DNA sequences encoding the same CDR3. V and J are TRBV7-2 and TRBJ2-1, with 13 bases that match TRBD2. The CDR3 sequence is 15 residues long. Germline loops: CDR1 SGHTA, CDR2 FQGNSA. J lost 6 bases, V lost 4 bases, and 3 bases had no gene match. The CDR3 region is CASSSLAGGRNEQFF. The CDR3 DNA follows: TGTGCCAGCAGCTCACTAGCGGGGGGGCGCAATGAGCAGTTCTTC.

V and J are TRBV6-5 and TRBJ2-7; TRBD1 aligns across 7 bases. After removal of 2 bases from V and 0 bases from J, the junction contained 1 base not matched to a gene. The germline V gene encodes CDR1 MNHEY and CDR2 SVGAGI. The CDR3 totals 14 residues. The CDR3 DNA follows: TGTGCCAGCAGTTACAGGGGGCTCTCCTACGAGCAGTACTTC. It is translated as CASSYRGLSYEQYF.

This chain connects TRBV19 to TRBJ2-1; D not resolved. The germline V gene has CDR1 LNHDA and CDR2 SQIVND (reference sequence). Trimming pared 3 bases from V and 4 bases from J, leaving 4 bases between. The CDR3 length is 12 residues. CDR3 residues: CASSITYNEQFF. The CDR3 region has the DNA TGTGCCAGTAGTATTACTTACAATGAGCAGTTCTTC.

This clone was found once. V is TRBV5-1 and J is TRBJ2-1, with TRBD2 identical over 10 bases. This CDR3 is built from 15 residues. Looked up from germline, CDR1 is SGHRS and CDR2 is YFSETQ. V lost 7 bases, J lost 5 bases, and 9 bases stayed unmatched. The CDR3 nucleotides read TGCGCCAGCGGGCAAGCGGGAGGGGTCGACAATGAGCAGTTCTTC. Translated, it gives CASGQAGGVDNEQFF.

This chain uses TRBV5-4 with TRBJ1-2; no definite D call. The CDR3 sequence is 13 residues long. Per germline, CDR1 SGHNT and CDR2 YYREEE (reference sequence). The V and J ends lost 0 bases and 4 bases respectively, with 7 bases between them. This chain's CDR3 is CASSLEAAYGYTF. CDR3 nucleotide sequence: TGTGCCAGCAGCTTGGAGGCAGCCTATGGCTACACCTTC.

As for this clone: A read error may account for a junction end that differs from germline. The J gene is TRBJ1-4, the V gene TRBV7-7; D is uncertain. The CDR3 is made up of 13 amino acids. CDR1 is SSHAT, CDR2 FNYEAQ, per germline (reference sequence). The CDR3 DNA reads TGTGCTAGCAGCTCAGCCGCCAATGAAAAACTGTTTTTT. This gives the protein CASSSAANEKLFF. The variable domain in full, with the rest retrieved from reference TRBV7-7 and TRBJ1-4, is GAGVSQSPRYKVTKRGQDVTLRCDPISSHATLYWYQQALGQGPEFLTYFNYEAQPDKSGLPSDRFSAERPEGSISTLTIQRTEQRDSAMYRCASSSAANEKLFFGSGTQLSVL.

The chain uses TRBV28 and TRBJ1-3; D possibly corresponds to TRBD1 (5 bases). Trimming took off 3 bases at V and 0 bases at J, with 9 bases between the two ends. Germline values: CDR1 MDHEN, CDR2 SYDVKM. The CDR3 runs 15 residues. CDR3 DNA: TGTGCCAGCAGTTTGGGGCATCTCTCTGGAAACACCATATATTTT. Its translation is CASSLGHLSGNTIYF.

V gene TRBV4-2 combines with J gene TRBJ2-2, with 11 bases identical to TRBD2. CDR1 is LGHNA, CDR2 YNFKEQ, per germline. Trimming removed 0 bases from V and 5 bases from J; junction bases left unmatched: 11. This CDR3 has 19 amino acids. The CDR3 protein is CASSQEPLAGGPGTGELFF. CDR3 coding DNA: TGTGCCAGCAGCCAAGAACCGTTAGCGGGAGGGCCTGGGACCGGGGAGCTGTTTTTT.

The V gene is TRBV28, the J gene TRBJ2-5; 8 nucleotides align to TRBD2. Trimming at V came to 6 bases and at J to 4 bases, leaving 16 bases not matched to a gene. Germline V CDR1 and CDR2: MDHEN, SYDVKM. The CDR3 runs to 17 residues. The CDR3 DNA reads TGTGCCAGCAGCCCACTAGCGGCCCTCGGGAGGGGAGAGACCCAGTACTTC. The encoded protein is CASSPLAALGRGETQYF. The full variable domain, rest sourced from reference TRBV28 and TRBJ2-5, is DVKVTQSSRYLVKRTGEKVFLECVQDMDHENMFWYRQDPGLGLRLIYFSYDVKMKEKGDIPEGYSVSREKKERFSLILESASTNQTSMYLCASSPLAALGRGETQYFGPGTRLLVL.

V and J are TRBV6-1 and TRBJ1-4; 8 bases are a match to TRBD1. The CDR3 runs to 14 residues. With 4 bases clipped from V and 10 bases from J, the junction kept 8 bases outside the gene matches. CDR1 is MNHNS, CDR2 SASEGT, per germline. CDR3 nucleotide sequence: TGTGCCAGCAGTGGGCAGGGGGCGGGTGGAAAACTGTTTTTT. Amino acids: CASSGQGAGGKLFF.

V is TRBV14 and J is TRBJ1-2; a weak D match, TRBD1 (5 bases). The germline gives CDR1 SGHDN, CDR2 FVKESK. Trimming left V 0 bases short and J 5 bases short, with 19 bases between. CDR3 length equals 17 residues. The CDR3 region is CASSQDLSPGYNYGYTF. As DNA, the CDR3 is TGTGCCAGCAGCCAAGATCTGTCCCCAGGGTATAATTATGGCTACACCTTC.

This chain connects TRBV11-2 to TRBJ2-7, with TRBD1 as a possible D gene (7 bases). Per germline, CDR1 SGHAT and CDR2 FQNNGV. The CDR3 is 14 amino acids. Trimming took off 5 bases at V and 5 bases at J, with 16 bases between the two ends. The chain's CDR3 is CASSPHLRGDEQYF. CDR3 nucleotide sequence: TGTGCCAGCAGCCCCCACCTCAGGGGGGACGAGCAGTACTTC.

The chain combines TRBV28 with TRBJ2-5, with 7 bases identical to TRBD2. The CDR3 is 18 residues long. Germline V CDR1 and CDR2: MDHEN, SYDVKM. The V gene end was trimmed by 6 bases and the J gene end by 2 bases; junction bases not matched to a gene: 18. The CDR3 is CASSRKVLAELTQETQYF. CDR3 in DNA: TGTGCCAGCAGCCGAAAAGTTCTAGCGGAGCTAACTCAAGAGACCCAGTACTTC.

V gene TRBV7-2 combines with J gene TRBJ1-4, with D perhaps TRBD1 (5 bases). Between the trimmed V and J ends, which lost 5 bases and 3 bases, there was a span of 13 bases. Germline V gene data show CDR1 as SGHTA and CDR2 as FQGNSA. The CDR3 is 15 residues long. CDR3 residues: CASSPSRGPNEKLFF. The DNA for the CDR3 is TGTGCCAGCAGCCCCAGCCGGGGACCTAATGAAAAACTGTTTTTT.

In its sample, this clone was seen a few times. The gene calls are TRBV28 and TRBJ2-2, with D possibly matching TRBD2 (6 bases). The CDR3 extends over 13 amino acids. V lost 7 bases and J 6 bases, leaving 12 bases between the germline ends. The germline gives CDR1 MDHEN, CDR2 SYDVKM. CDR3 nucleotides: TGTGCCAGCACCCGGAGGGAGTCCGGGGAGCTGTTTTTT. Protein sequence: CASTRRESGELFF.

The chain is built from TRBV7-9 and TRBJ2-2, with 10 bases lining up with TRBD1. Germline V CDR1 and CDR2: SEHNR, FQNEAQ (reference sequence). This CDR3 has 16 amino acids. V shed 8 bases, J shed 6 bases, and the junction held 12 bases outside the gene matches. Here the CDR3 DNA reads TGTGCCAGCCGACGAGACAGGGGGCTTTGGGCCGGGGAGCTGTTTTTT. Translation: CASRRDRGLWAGELFF. Supplemented by reference TRBV7-9 and TRBJ2-2, the full variable domain reads DTGVSQNPRHKITKRGQNVTFRCDPISEHNRLYWYRQTLGQGPEFLTYFQNEAQLEKSRLLSDRFSAERPKGSFSTLEIQRTEQGDSAMYLCASRRDRGLWAGELFFGEGSRLTVL.